Listed below are T cell receptor beta chains from one sample, sequenced in a study of T cell responses to AZD1222 COVID-19 vaccine. Profiling relied on immunoSEQ multiplex PCR, and the TCRdb table lists in-frame clones only, not all of them. The repertoire holds some 180,000 clones, 90% seen once, with roughly 6% in the top ten. The sample consisted of peripheral blood, taken on day 0 of AZD1222 vaccination. Receptors originate from an adult in good health. Both conserved end residues are part of each CDR3. A D gene is named only where the DNA matches it firmly. The listing skips clone size in some rows; elsewhere it reads once, few, many or a size class.

v_gene	d_gene	j_gene	abundance	CDR3nt	CDR3aa
TRBV27	-	TRBJ1-5	-	TGTGCCAGCGGTGGGTCGGGACATAGCAATCAGCCCCAGCATTTT	CASGGSGHSNQPQHF
TRBV28	TRBD1	TRBJ1-2	-	TGTGCCAGCAGTTTTACAGGGGTCAGGGGCTACACCTTC	CASSFTGVRGYTF
TRBV19	TRBD2	TRBJ2-3	-	TGTGCCAGTTCGACTAGCGGGAGAACAGATACGCAGTATTTT	CASSTSGRTDTQYF
TRBV28	TRBD2	TRBJ2-7	many	TGTGCCAGCAGTTTATTTTCCTGGGAGGGCGTTTCCTACGAGCAGTACTTC	CASSLFSWEGVSYEQYF
TRBV7-2	TRBD1	TRBJ1-3	-	TGTGCCAGCAGCCCAGGACAGGGGGCCTCTGGAAACACCATATATTTT	CASSPGQGASGNTIYF
TRBV7-2	TRBD2	TRBJ2-7	-	TGTGCCAGCAGCGCGACTAGCGGGAGGGCCTCCTACTTC	CASSATSGRASYF
TRBV20-1	-	TRBJ1-6	-	TGCAGTGCTAGTATTCAGGGCTGGGGTTCACCCCTCCACTTT	CSASIQGWGSPLHF
TRBV6-5	-	TRBJ2-1	-	TGTGCCAGCAGTCAGGGACTCCTCAATGAGCAGTTCTTC	CASSQGLLNEQFF
TRBV7-3	TRBD2	TRBJ2-5	-	TGTGCCAGCAGCTTAGGCCGGGAGGTCCAAGAGACCCAGTACTTC	CASSLGREVQETQYF
TRBV3-1/TRBV3-2	TRBD1	TRBJ2-6	-	TGTGCCAGCAGACCCGGGAGAGGGACAGGGGCTTTCTCTGGGGCCAACGTCCTGACTTTC	CASRPGRGTGAFSGANVLTF
TRBV7-9	-	TRBJ1-1	-	TGTGCCAGCAGCTTATTGGCTACGAACACTGAAGCTTTCTTT	CASSLLATNTEAFF